Each of the 15 T cell receptor beta chains below was sequenced from the same sample in a study of T-cell reconstitution after alpha-beta-depleted transplantation in children. Preparation of the TCRbeta library used unique molecular identifiers. TCRdb itself ran the PCR reads through MiXCR, one entry per CDR3 protein. The sample holds 250,000 to 300,000 distinct CDR3 sequences, roughly 8.2% seen once. These receptors lack a known antigen. Overall study results and limits: When one year had passed after transplant, most T-cell counts and diversity came from newly produced T cells.

The specimen comprised peripheral blood, sampled 360 days after TCRalphabeta/CD19-depleted stem cell transplant. These TCRs come from a female patient between 2 and 10 years old who had a stem cell transplant for Fanconi anemia, so the T cells may come from the graft donor.

This clonotype was counted between two and nine times. The V and J genes are TRBV7-9 and TRBJ1-1; D call uncertain. CDR3 size: 15 residues. CDR1 and CDR2 (germline): SEHNR, FQNEAQ (reference sequence). Trimming removed 1 base from V and 3 bases from J, with 12 bases in between. The CDR3 DNA is TGTGCCAGCAGCTTAGTTCAGGTCCTACACACTGAAGCTTTCTTT. This sequence encodes CASSLVQVLHTEAFF.

V and J are TRBV11-2 and TRBJ2-5; the D call may be TRBD1 or TRBD2 (5 bases each). CDR1 is SGHAT and CDR2 is FQNNGV in the germline V gene. V lost 0 bases to trimming and J lost 9 bases, with 14 bases between them. The CDR3 extends over 14 amino acids. As DNA, the CDR3 is TGTGCCAGCAGCTTAGAGCCAGGGCGAGGGTCCCAGTACTTC. This sequence encodes CASSLEPGRGSQYF.

This clonotype was counted many times. The chain uses TRBV5-1 and TRBJ2-2; the D is unclear. Germline V CDR1 and CDR2: SGHRS, YFSETQ. V shed 0 bases and J shed 1 base, with 10 bases lying between them. The CDR3 is 16 residues long. CDR3 in amino acids: CASSLAGSRNTGELFF. In DNA, the CDR3 is TGCGCCAGCAGCTTGGCCGGTAGCAGGAACACCGGGGAGCTGTTTTTT.

This clonotype appeared many times. This chain connects TRBV10-3 to TRBJ1-2; D not certain. CDR1 ENHRY and CDR2 SYGVKD come from the germline V gene. Trimming removed 8 bases from V and 4 bases from J, with 17 bases in between. The CDR3 sequence is 14 residues long. Written as DNA, the CDR3 is TGTGCCATCCTAACGACGGATACGGGCTATGGCTACACCTTC. Residues: CAILTTDTGYGYTF.

This clonotype was detected only a few times. CDR3 DNA sequence: TGTGCCAGCAGCGTAGCTAATCCCACAGATACGCAGTATTTT. This codes for CASSVANPTDTQYF. The V and J genes are TRBV9 and TRBJ2-3, with D hard to call. The CDR3 is 14 residues long. Between the trimmed V and J ends, which lost 0 bases and 2 bases, there was a span of 7 bases. The germline V gene encodes CDR1 SGDLS and CDR2 YYNGEE.

In this sample, this clonotype turned up many times. The V gene is TRBV24-1, the J gene TRBJ2-5; D not certain. V gave up 5 bases and J gave up 1 base, with 10 bases separating them. From germline, CDR1 is KGHDR and CDR2 SFDVKD. There are 14 residues in the CDR3. CDR3 loop: CATSAPVAQETQYF. The CDR3, as DNA: TGTGCCACCAGTGCTCCAGTAGCCCAAGAGACCCAGTACTTC.

This clonotype appeared many times. The J gene is TRBJ1-1, the V gene TRBV15; a weak D match, TRBD1 (6 bases). Germline V gene lookup returns CDR1 LNHNV and CDR2 YYDKDF (reference sequence). The CDR3 covers 13 residues. V lost 0 bases and J lost 10, with 12 bases in between. The CDR3 DNA reads TGTGCCACCAGCAGAGATTGGGGGGCAGGAGCTTTCTTT. Its translation is CATSRDWGAGAFF.

In this sample, this clonotype turned up a few times. The final CDR3 position lacks the conserved phenylalanine or tryptophan, pointing to a likely read error. The DNA is omitted, as the CDR3 cannot be located on it reliably, and the CDR3 follows TCRdb's listing. V is TRBV28 and J is TRBJ1-1. The length of the CDR3 is 16 amino acids, counting both ends. The germline V gene encodes CDR1 MDHEN and CDR2 SYDVKM. The CDR3 region is CASSPASSRTVEGRYV.

The table lists this clonotype with many counts. CDR3 sequence reads: CASSYYRDHEQYV. CDR3 nucleotide sequence: TGTGCCAGCAGTTACTACAGGGACCACGAGCAGTACGTC. V gene TRBV6-2 or TRBV6-3 combines with J gene TRBJ2-7; D possibly corresponds to TRBD1 (6 bases). V gave up 1 base and J gave up 5 bases, with 9 bases separating them. Germline V gene sequence: CDR1 MNHEY, CDR2 SVGEGT. This CDR3 spans 13 amino acids.

This clonotype was observed at least ten times. The V and J genes are TRBV7-6 and TRBJ2-7; 12 bases line up with TRBD2. CDR1 and CDR2 (germline): SGHVS, FNYEAQ. This CDR3 has 13 amino acids. The ends lost 7 bases at V and 6 bases at J; junction bases unmatched: 4. The CDR3 spells CASKKLAGGEQYF. CDR3 DNA: TGTGCCAGCAAAAAACTAGCGGGAGGCGAGCAGTACTTC.

In this sample, this clonotype turned up a few times. The chain recombines TRBV20-1 with TRBJ1-2, with 7 bases fitting TRBD1. The CDR3 is made up of 14 amino acids. Trimming took 3 bases from V and 6 from J; bases not matched to a gene: 10. CDR1 and CDR2 from the germline V gene are DFQATT and SNEGSKA (reference sequence). CDR3 loop: CSASRQGGFDGYTF. The CDR3 DNA reads TGCAGTGCTAGTAGGCAGGGGGGCTTTGATGGCTACACCTTC.

The V gene is TRBV5-1, the J gene TRBJ2-7; 16 nucleotides line up with TRBD2. The CDR3 is 17 amino acids. With 4 bases clipped from V and 3 bases from J, the junction kept 7 bases outside the gene matches. The germline V gene has CDR1 SGHRS and CDR2 YFSETQ. The CDR3 spells CASSAGTSGGGLYEQYF. The CDR3 region has the DNA TGCGCCAGCAGCGCCGGGACTAGCGGGGGGGGCCTCTACGAGCAGTACTTC. The full variable domain, completed using reference TRBV5-1 and TRBJ2-7, is KAGVTQTPRYLIKTRGQQVTLSCSPISGHRSVSWYQQTPGQGLQFLFEYFSETQRNKGNFPGRFSGRQFSNSRSEMNVSTLELGDSALYLCASSAGTSGGGLYEQYFGPGTRLTVT.

This clonotype has a handful of counts. This sequence joins TRBV7-9 and TRBJ2-7, with 10 bases identical to TRBD2. V lost 1 base to trimming and J lost 1 base; unmatched junction nucleotides: 7. The CDR3 runs to 17 residues. Looked up from germline, CDR1 is SEHNR and CDR2 is FQNEAQ (reference sequence). DNA of the CDR3: TGTGCCAGCAGCTTAGTAAGGTCTAGCGGGGGATCCTACGAGCAGTACTTC. Its protein product is CASSLVRSSGGSYEQYF.

The sample holds a few counts of this clonotype. V usage is TRBV30 and J usage is TRBJ2-6; D possibly corresponds to TRBD1 (5 bases). The CDR3 has 15 residues. V was shortened by 0 bases and J by 0 bases, with 6 bases between the two germline ends. CDR1 GTSNPN and CDR2 SVGIG come from the germline V gene (reference sequence). The CDR3 DNA reads TGTGCCTGGAGTGTAGGGGCCTCTGGGGCCAACGTCCTGACTTTC. It specifies CAWSVGASGANVLTF.

This clonotype was found many times. The chain employs TRBV29-1 and TRBJ2-7; TRBD1 agrees at 8 bases. The junction had 6 bases not matched to a gene; V was cut back by 5 bases and J by 3 bases. The germline V gene encodes CDR1 SQVTM and CDR2 ANQGSEA. The CDR3 loop spans 13 amino acids. CDR3 sequence reads: CSVLSDRVYEQYF. The CDR3 region has the DNA TGCAGCGTTTTATCGGACAGGGTCTACGAGCAGTACTTC.